This T cell receptor beta chain appears in the sequencing data of a study of cytomegalovirus exposure and HLA in healthy donors. This CDR3 comprises 15 residues. The V gene's germline CDR1 is SEHNR and CDR2 FQNEAQ (reference sequence). Trimming at V came to 5 bases and at J to 7 bases, leaving 8 bases not matched to a gene. This clone was seen only a few times. Its specificity is unknown. Profiled with immunoSEQ multiplex PCR; TCRdb holds only in-frame clones, not every one. Seen here are around 140,000 clones, around 90% observed once, and the top ten hold 4.5% to 5.5%. Overall study results and limits: Associated with cytomegalovirus, according to the listing, were some 180 TCR beta chains.

What was sequenced was PBMCs. This sequence originates from a man aged 18 to 30 in good health and CMV-seropositive. The V and J genes are TRBV7-9 and TRBJ2-7; 13 positions match TRBD2. CDR3 region: CASSPTGLAGQEQYF. The CDR3 nucleotides read TGTGCCAGCAGCCCTACGGGACTAGCGGGGCAAGAGCAGTACTTC.